These T cell receptor beta chains were read from a single sample in a study of post-analysis software for immune sequencing data. Via MiXCR, TCRdb re-called the PCR reads, giving one row per CDR3 protein. Among about 260,000 distinct CDR3 sequences, approximately 34% were seen once, and the ten largest hold around 5.2%. The specimen sequenced was blood. The receptors here all came from a girl aged 5 to 17 with multiple sclerosis. The CDR3 runs from the conserved cysteine through the conserved F or W. Each record gives: V gene, D gene, clone size, J gene, CDR3 DNA, CDR3 protein. D genes are given only for firm matches. Only some rows state a clone size, as once, few, many or a class for expanded clones.

v_call: TRBV20-1; d_call: -; clone_size: many; j_call: TRBJ2-2; cdr3_nt: TGCAGTGCTAGAGATCGTAAGAAGGGTACCGGGGAGCTGTTTTTT; cdr3_aa: CSARDRKKGTGELFF
v_call: TRBV3-1; d_call: TRBD2; clone_size: -; j_call: TRBJ2-2; cdr3_nt: TGTGCCAGCAGCCGAGGTGTGGCGGGGGACACCGGGGAGCTGTTTTTT; cdr3_aa: CASSRGVAGDTGELFF
v_call: TRBV7-6; d_call: -; clone_size: many; j_call: TRBJ2-3; cdr3_nt: TGTGCCAGCAGCCGTATAGGCGCAGATACGCAGTATTTT; cdr3_aa: CASSRIGADTQYF
v_call: TRBV29-1; d_call: -; clone_size: many; j_call: TRBJ1-2; cdr3_nt: TGCAGCGTTGAAGACCGGAGAGGCTACACCTTC; cdr3_aa: CSVEDRRGYTF
v_call: TRBV13; d_call: TRBD2; clone_size: many; j_call: TRBJ2-1; cdr3_nt: TGTGCCAGCAGCTTAGAAACCTCGGGGGGCAATGAGCAGTTCTTC; cdr3_aa: CASSLETSGGNEQFF
v_call: TRBV6-6; d_call: TRBD1; clone_size: -; j_call: TRBJ1-2; cdr3_nt: TGTGCCAGCAGTGGACAGGGGGCGCGTAATGGCTACACCTTC; cdr3_aa: CASSGQGARNGYTF
v_call: TRBV7-8; d_call: -; clone_size: many; j_call: TRBJ1-2; cdr3_nt: TGTGCCAGCAGCTCTCAACTCTGGGATGGCTACACCTTC; cdr3_aa: CASSSQLWDGYTF
v_call: TRBV10-3; d_call: -; clone_size: -; j_call: TRBJ2-5; cdr3_nt: TGTGCCATCAGTGTCGACCAAGAGACCCAGTACTTC; cdr3_aa: CAISVDQETQYF
v_call: TRBV29-1; d_call: -; clone_size: many; j_call: TRBJ1-1; cdr3_nt: TGCAGCGTTGAAGGGACAGCCATGAACACTGAAGCTTTCTTT; cdr3_aa: CSVEGTAMNTEAFF
v_call: TRBV12-3/TRBV12-4; d_call: -; clone_size: once; j_call: TRBJ1-2; cdr3_nt: TGTGCCAGCAGTTTAACCTCCAATGGCTACACCTTC; cdr3_aa: CASSLTSNGYTF
v_call: TRBV5-5; d_call: TRBD1; clone_size: -; j_call: TRBJ1-3; cdr3_nt: TGTGCCAGCAGCTCGACGAGACAGGGGAACACCATATATTTT; cdr3_aa: CASSSTRQGNTIYF
v_call: TRBV5-1; d_call: TRBD2; clone_size: many; j_call: TRBJ2-1; cdr3_nt: TGCGCCAGCAGCTTGGAGACAATTGTAGCGGGGGGATCCTACAATGAGCAGTTCTTC; cdr3_aa: CASSLETIVAGGSYNEQFF
v_call: TRBV19; d_call: -; clone_size: many; j_call: TRBJ1-2; cdr3_nt: TGTGCCAGTAGTCCTCAGGGGAGCTATGGCTACACCTTC; cdr3_aa: CASSPQGSYGYTF
v_call: TRBV12-3/TRBV12-4; d_call: -; clone_size: -; j_call: TRBJ2-7; cdr3_nt: TGTGCCAGCAGTTTTGTAGGCTACGAGCAGTACTTC; cdr3_aa: CASSFVGYEQYF
v_call: TRBV7-9; d_call: -; clone_size: -; j_call: TRBJ2-4; cdr3_nt: TGTGCCAGCAGCTCAGACACGGCCCAATACCCGGACCTAGCCAAAAACATTCAGTACTTC; cdr3_aa: CASSSDTAQYPDLAKNIQYF